This T cell receptor beta chain was profiled in a study of blood T cell repertoires in COVID-19. Study-wide context: In each case, the material was cDNA or gDNA derived from T cells, B-cell-depleted T cells, or PBMCs.

V lost 5 bases and J 3 bases, leaving 13 bases between the germline ends. Germline V gene sequence: CDR1 MNHEY, CDR2 SVGAGI. CDR3 size: 14 residues. The assay was immunoSEQ multiplex PCR, and TCRdb's table has in-frame clones only and misses some. There are roughly 150,000 clones in the sample; roughly nine tenths occur only once, and around 5% lies in the top ten. This rearrangement joins TRBV6-5 to TRBJ1-1; D possibly corresponds to TRBD1 (5 bases). The clonotype comes from a human donor in a cohort sampled during active COVID-19. The specimen was peripheral blood. The CDR3 DNA reads TGTGCCAGCAGTACCCAGGGAGGGGACACTGAAGCTTTCTTT. Translating it yields CASSTQGGDTEAFF.